Listed below are T cell receptor beta chains from one sample, sequenced in a study of blood T cell repertoires in COVID-19. Assay used: immunoSEQ multiplex PCR; TCRdb lists only in-frame clones, some missing. The repertoire holds over 150,000 clones, with around nine tenths as singletons. Sequencing was performed on peripheral blood. These receptors all come from a man aged 45-65 years with acute or convalescent COVID-19. CDR3s include the opening cysteine and the closing phenylalanine or tryptophan. D genes are given only for firm matches. Clone size is shown for a subset of rows, as once, few, many or a class of expanded clone.

d_gene	abundance	v_gene	j_gene	CDR3nt	CDR3aa
-	-	TRBV28	TRBJ2-3	TGTGCCAGCGCTCGAACACAGTTATCAGATACGCAGTATTTT	CASARTQLSDTQYF
-	once	TRBV3-1/TRBV3-2	TRBJ2-6	TGTGCCAGCAGCTCAACAGGGACTGGGGCCAACGTCCTGACTTTC	CASSSTGTGANVLTF
-	-	TRBV5-4	TRBJ2-2	TGTGCCAGCAGCTTGTTGCAGGGGAGCACCGGGGAGCTGTTTTTT	CASSLLQGSTGELFF
-	-	TRBV5-1	TRBJ2-7	TGCGCCAGCAGCTTGGGGGACATTAAACCCTACGAGCAGTACTTC	CASSLGDIKPYEQYF
TRBD2	-	TRBV18	TRBJ2-2	TGTGCCAGCTCTCCTAGCGGGAGTCAAACCGGGGAGCTGTTTTTT	CASSPSGSQTGELFF
TRBD1	-	TRBV27	TRBJ1-1	TGTGCCAGCAGTTTATTATGGGACAGGGGCAACACTGAAGCTTTCTTT	CASSLLWDRGNTEAFF
TRBD1	-	TRBV28	TRBJ2-2	TGTGCCAGCAGTTTATTTGGGACAGCGAACACCGGGGAGCTGTTTTTT	CASSLFGTANTGELFF
-	once	TRBV7-2	TRBJ2-1	TGTGCCAGCAGCTTCGCTTCGAGCTCCTACAATGAGCAGTTCTTC	CASSFASSSYNEQFF
-	once	TRBV4-3	TRBJ1-6	TGCGCCAGCAGCCGATCGAGGGCGCTTGAAAGTTCACCCCTCCACTTT	CASSRSRALESSPLHF
TRBD1	-	TRBV11-2	TRBJ1-2	TGTGCCAGCAGCTTGATGGGACAGGGAAACTATGGCTACACCTTC	CASSLMGQGNYGYTF
-	-	TRBV19	TRBJ1-1	TGTGCCAGTAGTATAGTTACAGCTCATGATCCCGAAGCTTTCTTT	CASSIVTAHDPEAFF
-	-	TRBV27	TRBJ2-7	TGTGCCAGCAGTTTAGGCTTCTCAGAATCCTACGAGCAGTACTTC	CASSLGFSESYEQYF
TRBD2	-	TRBV28	TRBJ2-5	TGTGCCAGCAGCCAAACTAGCGGGGGGTTTAAGGAGACCCAGTACTTC	CASSQTSGGFKETQYF
-	-	TRBV18	TRBJ1-1	TGTGCCAGCTCGCCAAGAGGGGGGAACACTGAAGCTTTCTTT	CASSPRGGNTEAFF
-	-	TRBV28	TRBJ1-3	TGTGCCAGCTTTCTCGACAGGTACTCTGGAAACACCATATATTTT	CASFLDRYSGNTIYF
TRBD2	-	TRBV7-8	TRBJ2-1	TGTGCCAGCAGCCATCGTAGCGGGAGCTACAATGAGCAGTTCTTC	CASSHRSGSYNEQFF
TRBD1	-	TRBV27	TRBJ2-7	TGTGCCAGCAGGACTATTACGACAGGGGAGCAGTACTTC	CASRTITTGEQYF
-	-	TRBV18	TRBJ1-5	TGTGCCAGCTCACCTAACCAGTCGGGGAGCAATCAGCCCCAGCATTTT	CASSPNQSGSNQPQHF
-	-	TRBV5-1	TRBJ1-1	TGCGCCAGCAGCTTGGTCGGCGGGTGGATGAACACTGAAGCTTTCTTT	CASSLVGGWMNTEAFF
-	-	TRBV12-5	TRBJ2-7	TGTGCTAGTGGTTTGGGTCGCTACGAGCAGTACTTC	CASGLGRYEQYF
TRBD2	-	TRBV27	TRBJ2-3	TGTGCCAGCAGTCCCGGGGCTAGCGGGGGGGGAGATACGCAGTATTTT	CASSPGASGGGDTQYF
TRBD2	-	TRBV7-2	TRBJ2-2	TGTGCCAGCAGCCCCTTGGGGGGGGCCGGGGAGCTGTTTTTT	CASSPLGGAGELFF
TRBD1	-	TRBV27	TRBJ1-5	TGTGCCAGCAGGCCCGACAGGGTTAATCAGCCCCAGCATTTT	CASRPDRVNQPQHF
-	-	TRBV6-5	TRBJ1-1	TGTGCCAGCAACAGGGATCAGAACACTGAAGCTTTCTTT	CASNRDQNTEAFF
TRBD1	-	TRBV5-1	TRBJ1-6	TGCGCCAGCAGCTTGGGACAGGGAAATTCACCCCTCCACTTT	CASSLGQGNSPLHF
-	-	TRBV27	TRBJ2-3	TGTGCCAGCAGTTCCGCGTGGGATACGCAGTATTTT	CASSSAWDTQYF
TRBD1	-	TRBV19	TRBJ1-1	TGTGCCAGTAGTAAAAACAGGGGTGGGGCTTTCTTT	CASSKNRGGAFF
TRBD1	-	TRBV6-5	TRBJ2-5	TGTGCCAGCAGTTTCTCCGGACAGGGCCTTGCGGAGACCCAGTACTTC	CASSFSGQGLAETQYF
-	-	TRBV28	TRBJ1-3	TGTGCCAGCAGTTCTGCAGGTGCTGGAAACACCATATATTTT	CASSSAGAGNTIYF